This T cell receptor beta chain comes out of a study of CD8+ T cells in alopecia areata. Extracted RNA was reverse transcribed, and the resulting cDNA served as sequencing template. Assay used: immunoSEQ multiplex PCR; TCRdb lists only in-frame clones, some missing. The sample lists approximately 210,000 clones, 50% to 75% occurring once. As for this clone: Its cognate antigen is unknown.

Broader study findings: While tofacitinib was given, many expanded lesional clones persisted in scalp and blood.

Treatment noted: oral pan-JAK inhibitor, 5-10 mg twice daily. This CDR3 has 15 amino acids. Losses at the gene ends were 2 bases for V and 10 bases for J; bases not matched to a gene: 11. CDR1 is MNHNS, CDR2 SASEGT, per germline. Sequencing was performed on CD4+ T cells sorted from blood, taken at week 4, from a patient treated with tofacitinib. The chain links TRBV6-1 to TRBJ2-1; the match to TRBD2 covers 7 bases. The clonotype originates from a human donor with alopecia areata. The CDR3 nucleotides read TGTGCCAGCAGTGAATCTGGTCGGTCTAGCGGAGAGCAGTTCTTC. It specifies CASSESGRSSGEQFF.